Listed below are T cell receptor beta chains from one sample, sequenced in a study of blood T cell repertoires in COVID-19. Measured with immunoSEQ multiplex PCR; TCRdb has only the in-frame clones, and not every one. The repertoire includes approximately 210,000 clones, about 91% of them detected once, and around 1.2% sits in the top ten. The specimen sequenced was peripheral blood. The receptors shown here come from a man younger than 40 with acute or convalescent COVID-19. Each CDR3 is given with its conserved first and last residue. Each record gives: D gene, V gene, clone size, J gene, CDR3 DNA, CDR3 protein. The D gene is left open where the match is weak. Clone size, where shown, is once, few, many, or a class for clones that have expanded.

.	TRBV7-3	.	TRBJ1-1	TGTGCCAGCAGCCCCGCAGGGTTGGGAACTGAAGCTTTCTTT	CASSPAGLGTEAFF
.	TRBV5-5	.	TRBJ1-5	TGTGCCAGCAGCTTTTCATCGGGCAATCAGCCCCAGCATTTT	CASSFSSGNQPQHF
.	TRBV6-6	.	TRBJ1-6	TGTGCCAGCAGTTCCGCCGCGGGTTGGGAATCACCCCTCCACTTT	CASSSAAGWESPLHF
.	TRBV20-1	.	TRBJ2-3	TGCAGTGCTAGTGCTCGGGCTAGCGATATAACAGATACGCAGTATTTT	CSASARASDITDTQYF
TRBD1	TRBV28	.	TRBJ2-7	TGTGCCAGCAGTTTAAATTTGAGGACAGGGGCCGAGCAGTACTTC	CASSLNLRTGAEQYF
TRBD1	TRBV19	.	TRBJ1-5	TGTGCCAGCGGGGACAGGGCGATTCAGCCCCAGCATTTT	CASGDRAIQPQHF
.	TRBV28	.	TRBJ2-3	TGTGCCAGCAGTTTAGTGCGGTCGGGAAATACGCAGTATTTT	CASSLVRSGNTQYF
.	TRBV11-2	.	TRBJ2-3	TGTGCCAGCAGCCTTCCTGCCGGAGGCACAGATACGCAGTATTTT	CASSLPAGGTDTQYF
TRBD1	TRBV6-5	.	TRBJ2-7	TGTGCCAGCAGTTTTCAGGGGGCGCTTATCGAGCAGTACTTC	CASSFQGALIEQYF
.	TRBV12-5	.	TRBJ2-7	TGTGCTAGTGGTTTGGTAGGCCCGAAACTAGCCTTCTCCTACGAGCAGTACTTC	CASGLVGPKLAFSYEQYF
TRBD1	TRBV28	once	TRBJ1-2	TGTGCCAGCAGTTTACTCTCAGGGGGAACCACCTTC	CASSLLSGGTTF
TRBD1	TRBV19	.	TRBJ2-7	TGTGCCAGTAGTGGGGACAGCCTCTGGGACGAGCAGTACTTC	CASSGDSLWDEQYF
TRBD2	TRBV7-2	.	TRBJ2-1	TGTGCCAGCAGCTTATTCCAGCGGGACCCGTGGCAGTTCTTC	CASSLFQRDPWQFF
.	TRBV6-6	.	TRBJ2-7	TGTGCCAGCAGTTACCCCAACTCCTACGAGCAGTACTTC	CASSYPNSYEQYF
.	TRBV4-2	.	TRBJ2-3	TGTGCCAGCAGCCAGGGACTGGCAGATACGCAGTATTTT	CASSQGLADTQYF
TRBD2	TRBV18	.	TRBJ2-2	TGTGCCAGCTCGGCGGGGGCCGGGGAGCTGTTTTTT	CASSAGAGELFF
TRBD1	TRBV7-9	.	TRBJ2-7	TGTGCCAGCAGCTCGAGTCTTGGGACAGGTCGTTCCTACGAGCAGTACTTC	CASSSSLGTGRSYEQYF
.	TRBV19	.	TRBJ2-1	TGTGCCAGTAGTATAATACACCACTCCTACAATGAGCAGTTCTTC	CASSIIHHSYNEQFF
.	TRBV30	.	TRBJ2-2	TGTGCCTGGCCCGGGACTTCGAACACCGGGGAGCTGTTTTTT	CAWPGTSNTGELFF
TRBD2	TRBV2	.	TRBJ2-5	TGTGCCAGCAGTGGCGGGGGGGCCGGAGAGACCCAGTACTTC	CASSGGGAGETQYF
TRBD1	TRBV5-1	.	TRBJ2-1	TGCGCCAGCAGCTCCCGCCGGGACAGGGGGCACAATGAGCAGTTCTTC	CASSSRRDRGHNEQFF
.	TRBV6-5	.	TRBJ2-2	TGTGCCAGCCGTAATCCAGGGATCTTAACCGGGGAGCTGTTTTTT	CASRNPGILTGELFF
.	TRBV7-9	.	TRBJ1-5	TGTGCCAGCAGCTTATCAGTCTCTGGCAATCAGCCCCAGCATTTT	CASSLSVSGNQPQHF
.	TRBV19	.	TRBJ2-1	TGTGCCAGTAGTATTTCCCTCAGCGGAGCTCGGGAGCAGTTCTTC	CASSISLSGAREQFF
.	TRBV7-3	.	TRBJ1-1	TGTGCCAGCAGCTTAGCAGGTAACACTGAAGCTTTCTTT	CASSLAGNTEAFF
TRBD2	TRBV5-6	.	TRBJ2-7	TGTGCCAGCAGCACCGAAGCGGGAGGCACCTACGAGCAGTACTTC	CASSTEAGGTYEQYF
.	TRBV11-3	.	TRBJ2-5	TGTGCCAGCAGCTTTGGAGGGGATATGGGGACCCAGTACTTC	CASSFGGDMGTQYF
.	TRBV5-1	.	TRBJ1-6	TGCGCCAGCAGCTCGGAGACCAGATATAATTCACCCCTCCACTTT	CASSSETRYNSPLHF
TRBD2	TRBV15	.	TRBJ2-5	TGTGCCACCAGCAGAGATAGCGGGGAGTACCAAGAGACCCAGTACTTC	CATSRDSGEYQETQYF
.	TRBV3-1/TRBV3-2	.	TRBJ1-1	TGTGCCAGCAGCCGGGACACCCTGAACACTGAAGCTTTCTTT	CASSRDTLNTEAFF
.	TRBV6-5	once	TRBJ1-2	TGTGCCAGCAGTTCTAATTATGGCTACACCTTC	CASSSNYGYTF
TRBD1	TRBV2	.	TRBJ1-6	TGTGCCAGCAGAGAGACAGGGTCACATAATTCACCCCTCCACTTT	CASRETGSHNSPLHF
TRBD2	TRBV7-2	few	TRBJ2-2	TGTGCCAGCAGCTTAGCCTTTCTAGCGGAAGAGACCGGGGAGCTGTTTTTT	CASSLAFLAEETGELFF
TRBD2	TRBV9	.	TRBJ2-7	TGTGCCAGCAGCCCCCGACTTCGACTAGCGGGGGGACCCTACTACGAGCAGTACTTC	CASSPRLRLAGGPYYEQYF
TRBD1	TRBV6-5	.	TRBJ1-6	TGTGCCAGCAGGAGGACAGGGAGAAATTCACCCCTCCACTTT	CASRRTGRNSPLHF
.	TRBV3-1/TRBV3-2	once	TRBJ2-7	TGTGCCAGCAGCCAAGGCCGGGGTTCTGGGAACGAGCAGTACTTC	CASSQGRGSGNEQYF
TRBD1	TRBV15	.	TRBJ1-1	TGTGCCACCAGCAGAGGAGGTCCCGGGACAGGGGGCACTGAAGCTTTCTTT	CATSRGGPGTGGTEAFF
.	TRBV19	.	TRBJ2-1	TGTGCCAGTAGTTGGGACTTAGTCCTGGATGAGCAGTTCTTC	CASSWDLVLDEQFF
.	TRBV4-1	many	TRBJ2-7	TGCGCCAGCAGCCAAGGGGGGCATAGCTCCTACGAGCAGTACTTC	CASSQGGHSSYEQYF